This entry describes one TCR beta chain. V lost 5 bases and J lost 4; bases outside the gene matches: 5. CDR3 length: 14 residues. Germline V gene sequence: CDR1 LNHNV, CDR2 YYDKDF (reference sequence). This sample is part of a study of shared clonotypes between healthy human individuals. Clones were read by immunoSEQ multiplex PCR, and TCRdb kept only the in-frame ones, dropping some. The table records roughly 2,500,000 clones, approximately 93% of them present only once. The TCR originated in a man aged 18 to 29 in good health. Some clones in this sample may be carry-over from other donors' samples. This rearrangement joins TRBV15 to TRBJ1-3; TRBD1 matches 7 bases. The sequenced sample was naive CD4+ T cells from PBMCs. Subset defined: CD45RA+ positively selected. CDR3 loop: CATSQGGEGNTIYF. CDR3 nucleotide sequence: TGTGCCACCAGCCAGGGGGGGGAAGGAAACACCATATATTTT.